These 18 T cell receptor beta chains were all obtained from the same sample, sequenced in a study of spatial heterogeneity in lung cancer. As to time point: sample taken at primary tumor resection. Whole RNA, isolated from tumor, nontumor lung or frozen PBMC, was sequenced without prior sorting. TCRdb itself ran the 5' RACE reads through MiXCR, one entry per CDR3 protein. The table has some 100,000 distinct CDR3 sequences, approximately 8.2% seen once. This specimen was PBMCs, taken at surgery. These TCRs come from a male donor with early-stage non-small cell lung cancer.

Only a few counts were recorded for this clonotype. The chain is built from TRBV7-9 and TRBJ2-7, with 7 bases lining up with TRBD1. Germline-derived CDR1 and CDR2 are SEHNR and FQNEAQ (reference sequence). The junction had 2 bases not matched to a gene; V was cut back by 1 base and J by 2 bases. The CDR3 is made up of 14 amino acids. This CDR3 reads CASSLGGTAYEQYF. In DNA form, the CDR3 reads TGTGCCAGCAGCTTAGGGGGGACAGCCTACGAGCAGTACTTC.

The rearrangement joins TRBV9 to TRBJ1-2, with 7 positions matching TRBD1. The germline V gene has CDR1 SGDLS and CDR2 YYNGEE. The CDR3 contains 15 residues. V lost 4 bases and J lost 7; bases outside the gene matches: 13. CDR3 sequence reads: CASSPFSTGLGGYTF. The CDR3 nucleotides read TGTGCCAGCAGCCCCTTTTCGACAGGGTTGGGTGGCTACACCTTC.

This clonotype was seen a handful of times. The V gene is TRBV2, the J gene TRBJ2-5, with D unclear. V gave up 2 bases and J gave up 3 bases, with 7 bases separating them. Germline CDR1 SNHLY, CDR2 FYNNEI. This CDR3 has 13 residues. This CDR3 reads CASSEKAKETQYF. CDR3 coding DNA: TGTGCCAGCAGTGAAAAGGCTAAAGAGACCCAGTACTTC.

In this sample, this clonotype turned up many times. The chain is built from TRBV5-1 and TRBJ2-3; D is unclear. Germline values: CDR1 SGHRS, CDR2 YFSETQ. This CDR3 region has 13 residues. Trimming took off 0 bases at V and 7 bases at J, with 9 bases between the two ends. For the CDR3, the DNA is TGCGCCAGCAGCTTGGAGGCAGGCTATACGCAGTATTTT. Translating gives CASSLEAGYTQYF.

The table lists this clonotype with many counts. V usage is TRBV2 and J usage is TRBJ2-2, with a tentative D call TRBD2 (6 bases). Germline values: CDR1 SNHLY, CDR2 FYNNEI. V lost 8 bases to trimming and J lost 4 bases, with 11 bases between them. This CDR3 comprises 13 residues. The CDR3: CASAGLVTGELFF. The CDR3, as DNA: TGTGCCAGCGCGGGACTCGTCACCGGGGAGCTGTTTTTT.

This clonotype was seen many times. For the CDR3, the DNA is TGCAGCGTTGAATTAGGGCCCCTCAATGAGCAGTTCTTC. Translation: CSVELGPLNEQFF. V and J are TRBV29-1 and TRBJ2-1; no firm D call. Trimming removed 2 bases at V and 6 bases at J, with 11 bases between. CDR1 is SQVTM, CDR2 ANQGSEA, per germline. The CDR3 is made up of 13 amino acids.

This chain links TRBV20-1 with TRBJ2-1, with TRBD1 identical over 8 bases. CDR1 is DFQATT and CDR2 is SNEGSKA in the germline V gene (reference sequence). The CDR3 covers 18 residues. The V segment lost 6 bases and the J segment 2 bases; nucleotides outside the gene matches: 18. CDR3 protein: CSATQDRVRRTAYNEQFF. DNA of the CDR3: TGCAGTGCCACACAGGACAGGGTTAGGCGGACCGCCTACAATGAGCAGTTCTTC.

This chain connects TRBV7-2 to TRBJ2-1; 10 nucleotides agree with TRBD2. Germline loops: CDR1 SGHTA, CDR2 FQGNSA. V lost 2 bases, J lost 10 bases, and 2 bases stayed unmatched. There are 13 residues in the CDR3. The CDR3 reads CASSLLLAGEQFF. In DNA, the CDR3 is TGTGCCAGCAGCTTACTACTAGCGGGGGAGCAGTTCTTC.

Many counts were recorded for this clonotype. The chain has TRBV29-1 and TRBJ2-7, with D possibly matching TRBD2 (5 bases). Trimming shortened V by 6 bases and J by 7 bases, and 13 bases separated the two germline ends. CDR3 length equals 11 residues. The germline V gene encodes CDR1 SQVTM and CDR2 ANQGSEA. CDR3 DNA: TGCAGCGTCTACAAAACGGGGGAGCAGTACTTC. Amino acid sequence: CSVYKTGEQYF.

V usage is TRBV19 and J usage is TRBJ2-1; unclear D gene. CDR3 length: 13 amino acids. Germline CDR1 reads LNHDA; CDR2 reads SQIVND (reference sequence). Trimming removed 4 bases from V and 3 bases from J, with 7 bases in between. For the CDR3, the DNA is TGTGCCAGTAGTAAGGGTATCTACAATGAGCAGTTCTTC. It translates to CASSKGIYNEQFF.

This clonotype has just a few counts. The chain couples TRBV20-1 to TRBJ2-5, with a tentative D call TRBD2 (5 bases). Germline CDR1 reads DFQATT; CDR2 reads SNEGSKA (reference sequence). The V and J ends lost 6 bases and 5 bases respectively, with 22 bases between them. The length of the CDR3 is 15 residues. The CDR3 DNA sequence: TGCAGTGCCCGAGGTACCCCGGGATCGAGCGAGACCCAGTACTTC. The encoded protein is CSARGTPGSSETQYF.

This clonotype was seen ten or more times. This chain uses TRBV29-1 with TRBJ2-3; tentative D call: TRBD2 (5 bases). V lost 4 bases and J lost 5, with 13 bases in between. Germline values: CDR1 SQVTM, CDR2 ANQGSEA. The CDR3 runs 13 residues. CDR3 bases: TGCAGCGTTGCGAGAGGGAAGGGAGATACGCAGTATTTT. Its protein product is CSVARGKGDTQYF.

The sample holds a few counts of this clonotype. The genes are TRBV29-1 and TRBJ1-2, with TRBD1 matching over 7 bases. Germline V CDR1 and CDR2: SQVTM, ANQGSEA. The CDR3 sequence is 12 residues long. The ends lost 6 bases at V and 3 bases at J; junction bases unmatched: 4. The CDR3 DNA sequence: TGCAGCGTCGGCACAGGGGACTATGGCTACACCTTC. Its protein product is CSVGTGDYGYTF.

This chain connects TRBV7-3 to TRBJ1-6; D unresolved. The V gene's germline CDR1 is SGHTA and CDR2 FQGTGA. The V end lost 1 base, the J end lost 9 bases, and 7 bases lay between the germline ends. This CDR3 region has 13 residues. DNA of the CDR3: TGTGCCAGCAGCTTAAAAGAGGGTTCACCCCTCCACTTT. It encodes CASSLKEGSPLHF.

This clonotype appeared a few times. This chain joins TRBV5-1 and TRBJ1-1, with TRBD1 matching over 10 bases. CDR3 length: 14 residues. V trimming: 4 bases; J trimming: 5 bases; junction bases outside the gene matches: 5. The germline V gene has CDR1 SGHRS and CDR2 YFSETQ. The CDR3 is CASSTTGGWTEAFF. CDR3 sequence (DNA): TGCGCCAGCAGCACGACAGGGGGCTGGACTGAAGCTTTCTTT.

The table lists this clonotype with a few counts. The rearrangement uses TRBV18 and TRBJ1-1; 8 nucleotides match TRBD1. V dropped 5 bases and J dropped 5; count of bases not matched to a gene: 7. In germline, CDR1 is KGHSH, CDR2 LQKENI. This CDR3 is 14 amino acids long. DNA of the CDR3: TGTGCCAGCTCAAGCGGACAGGGTAGGACTGAAGCTTTCTTT. It encodes CASSSGQGRTEAFF.

This rearrangement joins TRBV7-9 to TRBJ1-3; no clear D gene. Germline V lookup: CDR1 SEHNR, CDR2 FQNEAQ (reference sequence). CDR3 length: 11 amino acids. V lost 3 bases, J lost 8 bases, and 5 bases lay in between. CDR3 DNA: TGTGCCAGCAGCTTTGGGGACACCATATATTTT. It yields the protein CASSFGDTIYF.

The CDR3 spells CASSFSGSGTYEQYF. In nucleotides, the CDR3 is TGTGCCAGCAGCTTTAGCGGGAGTGGGACCTACGAGCAGTACTTC. The chain couples TRBV3-1 to TRBJ2-7; 9 nucleotides match TRBD2. Per the germline V gene, CDR1 is LGHDT and CDR2 is YNNKEL (reference sequence). There are 15 residues in the CDR3. After removal of 5 bases from V and 2 bases from J, the junction contained 7 bases not matched to a gene.